The entry below describes one T cell receptor (beta chain). The sample is drawn from a study of control samples from healthy donors and cancer patients. TCRdb's table, derived via immunoSEQ multiplex PCR, lists solely in-frame clones and lacks some. Seen here are 100,000 to 150,000 clones, 85% to 95% observed once, and the top ten hold just over 8.5%. The ends lost 6 bases at V and 3 bases at J; junction bases unmatched: 9. Germline assignment: CDR1 MNHEY and CDR2 SVGAGI. The length of the CDR3 is 15 residues. The sequenced sample consisted of blood. The source is a man aged 18 to 30 in good health. V usage is TRBV6-5 and J usage is TRBJ1-1; 8 bases align to TRBD1. CDR3 region: CASRPTGGLDTEAFF. The CDR3 DNA reads TGTGCCAGCAGACCTACAGGGGGACTGGACACTGAAGCTTTCTTT.